A selection of T cell receptor beta chains follows, all from one sample in a study of blood T cell repertoires in COVID-19. Clones were sequenced by immunoSEQ multiplex PCR, and TCRdb holds only the in-frame ones, with some missing. The table lists some 170,000 clones, around 85% of them singletons, with roughly 8.2% in the top ten. The sequencing sample was made of peripheral blood. These receptors originate from a woman aged 55-75 years with acute or convalescent COVID-19. CDR3s include the opening cysteine and the closing phenylalanine or tryptophan. D genes are given only for firm matches. Clone size is stated in some rows and not others, as once, few, many or a class when expanded.

CASSLDWSGQQYF | TGTGCCAGCAGCTTGGACTGGTCTGGACAGCAGTACTTC | NA | NA | TRBJ2-7 | TRBV7-2
CASSLQGQANEKLFF | TGCGCCAGCAGCCTACAGGGGCAAGCAAATGAAAAACTGTTTTTT | TRBD1 | NA | TRBJ1-4 | TRBV5-1
CASSVRVAGSSFF | TGTGCCAGCAGCGTCAGGGTGGCAGGGTCATCTTTCTTT | NA | NA | TRBJ1-1 | TRBV7-8
CASSLVPSWNYGYTF | TGTGCCAGCAGCTTAGTACCGAGTTGGAACTATGGCTACACCTTC | NA | NA | TRBJ1-2 | TRBV11-2
CASSEDIAYNEQFF | TGTGCCAGCAGCGAGGACATTGCCTACAATGAGCAGTTCTTC | NA | NA | TRBJ2-1 | TRBV3-1/TRBV3-2
CASTPRLGRGNEKLFF | TGTGCCAGCACCCCGCGTCTGGGCAGGGGGAATGAAAAACTGTTTTTT | TRBD1 | NA | TRBJ1-4 | TRBV28
CASPLRPKAFF | TGTGCCAGCCCACTAAGACCCAAGGCTTTCTTT | NA | NA | TRBJ1-1 | TRBV21-1
CASRLGMGQGAYGYTF | TGTGCAAGTCGCTTAGGAATGGGACAGGGAGCCTATGGCTACACCTTC | NA | few | TRBJ1-2 | TRBV12-2
CASSSGGARDTEAFF | TGTGCCAGCAGTTCCGGCGGGGCTAGAGACACTGAAGCTTTCTTT | NA | NA | TRBJ1-1 | TRBV27
CASSVGGTDYTDTQYF | TGTGCCAGCAGCGTTGGCGGGACAGACTACACAGATACGCAGTATTTT | NA | NA | TRBJ2-3 | TRBV9
CASSFRTAPGELFF | TGCGCCAGCAGCTTTCGGACTGCTCCCGGGGAGCTGTTTTTT | NA | NA | TRBJ2-2 | TRBV5-1
CASSQGSFGETQYF | TGTGCCAGCAGCCAAGGTAGTTTTGGAGAGACCCAGTACTTC | NA | NA | TRBJ2-5 | TRBV14
CAISGLAGESTNNEQFF | TGTGCCATCTCGGGACTAGCGGGGGAAAGTACTAACAATGAGCAGTTCTTC | TRBD2 | NA | TRBJ2-1 | TRBV10-3
CASAGLAGGGETQYF | TGTGCCAGCGCGGGACTAGCGGGAGGGGGAGAGACCCAGTACTTC | TRBD2 | NA | TRBJ2-5 | TRBV19
CASSLLGSANTGELFF | TGTGCCAGCAGTTTATTAGGCAGCGCGAACACCGGGGAGCTGTTTTTT | NA | NA | TRBJ2-2 | TRBV28
CASSPGQSWRYTF | TGTGCCAGCAGTCCCGGACAGAGTTGGCGCTACACCTTC | NA | NA | TRBJ1-2 | TRBV6-5
CASSQRRTSGRSDEQFF | TGTGCCAGCAGCCAACGGAGGACTAGCGGGAGATCCGATGAGCAGTTCTTC | TRBD2 | few | TRBJ2-1 | TRBV7-8
CASSVGGNKRGRNTGELFF | TGTGCCAGCAGCGTAGGAGGGAACAAGCGGGGGCGGAACACCGGGGAGCTGTTTTTT | TRBD2 | NA | TRBJ2-2 | TRBV9
CASSLDGGYGYTF | TGTGCCAGCAGTTTGGACGGGGGTTATGGCTACACCTTC | NA | NA | TRBJ1-2 | TRBV28
CASSVAPWGQSGSPLHF | TGTGCCAGCAGCGTAGCTCCTTGGGGACAGTCGGGTTCACCCCTCCACTTT | TRBD1 | NA | TRBJ1-6 | TRBV9
CASDARDETQYF | TGTGCCAGCGATGCCAGGGATGAGACCCAGTACTTC | NA | NA | TRBJ2-5 | TRBV28
CASRPGEGVPLHF | TGTGCCAGCAGACCTGGGGAGGGGGTTCCCCTCCACTTT | NA | NA | TRBJ1-6 | TRBV6-5
CATSDGRQGTNTQYF | TGTGCCACCAGTGATGGGCGGCAGGGTACGAACACTCAGTACTTC | NA | NA | TRBJ2-4 | TRBV24-1
CASNRGVQTSYNEQFF | TGTGCCAGTAACCGGGGAGTCCAAACCTCCTACAATGAGCAGTTCTTC | NA | NA | TRBJ2-1 | TRBV19
CASSSSTSSRTLNEQFF | TGTGCCAGCAGTTCCTCCACTAGTTCCCGAACTTTGAATGAGCAGTTCTTC | NA | NA | TRBJ2-1 | TRBV28
CASRSTQGALGYTF | TGTGCCAGTAGAAGCACGCAGGGGGCGCTTGGCTACACCTTC | TRBD1 | once | TRBJ1-2 | TRBV19
CASSTPGHSYEQYF | TGTGCCAGTAGTACCCCAGGACATTCCTACGAGCAGTACTTC | NA | NA | TRBJ2-7 | TRBV19
CASSSPGQGTEAFF | TGTGCCAGCAGTTCCCCGGGACAGGGAACTGAAGCTTTCTTT | TRBD1 | NA | TRBJ1-1 | TRBV5-4
CASSRQMAGANVLTF | TGTGCCAGCAGCCGACAGATGGCTGGGGCCAACGTCCTGACTTTC | NA | NA | TRBJ2-6 | TRBV5-6
CASTGLAGAGDTQYF | TGTGCCAGCACTGGACTAGCGGGAGCTGGGGATACGCAGTATTTT | TRBD2 | NA | TRBJ2-3 | TRBV7-9
CASSQTGLASEQYF | TGCGCCAGCAGCCAAACGGGACTAGCGAGTGAGCAGTACTTC | TRBD2 | few | TRBJ2-7 | TRBV5-1
CASNRDNQNTEAFF | TGTGCCAGCAACAGGGACAACCAAAACACTGAAGCTTTCTTT | NA | once | TRBJ1-1 | TRBV3-1/TRBV3-2
CASSLLQGRNEKLFF | TGTGCCAGCAGCTTATTACAGGGGCGAAATGAAAAACTGTTTTTT | TRBD1 | NA | TRBJ1-4 | TRBV7-6
CATTEPTEAFF | TGTGCCACTACAGAGCCTACTGAAGCTTTCTTT | NA | NA | TRBJ1-1 | TRBV28
CASSPGGRQPQHF | TGTGCCAGCAGTCCTGGGGGGAGACAGCCCCAGCATTTT | NA | NA | TRBJ1-5 | TRBV6-5
CASSLWSNTGELFF | TGTGCCAGCAGTTTATGGAGCAACACCGGGGAGCTGTTTTTT | NA | NA | TRBJ2-2 | TRBV28
CASSLALTTEQYF | TGTGCCAGCAGTTTAGCTCTTACTACCGAGCAGTACTTC | NA | NA | TRBJ2-7 | TRBV12-3/TRBV12-4
CASNLGGALNTEAFF | TGTGCCAGCAACCTTGGCGGAGCTCTAAACACTGAAGCTTTCTTT | NA | few | TRBJ1-1 | TRBV5-5
CASSLATVFEQFF | TGTGCCAGCAGCTTAGCGACAGTCTTTGAGCAGTTCTTC | NA | NA | TRBJ2-1 | TRBV7-8
CASSFGGQETQYF | TGTGCCAGCAGCTTTGGAGGACAAGAGACCCAGTACTTC | NA | NA | TRBJ2-5 | TRBV5-4
CASSRTVAYEQYF | TGTGCCAGCAGCCGGACAGTAGCCTACGAGCAGTACTTC | NA | NA | TRBJ2-7 | TRBV3-1/TRBV3-2
CASSLDSFTDTQYF | TGTGCCAGCAGCCTTGACTCGTTCACAGATACGCAGTATTTT | NA | NA | TRBJ2-3 | TRBV9
CASIGQAGWSSYEQYF | TGCGCCAGCATCGGACAGGCTGGGTGGAGCTCCTACGAGCAGTACTTC | TRBD1 | NA | TRBJ2-7 | TRBV10-2
CASSQARAETQYF | TGTGCCAGCAGCCAAGCTCGTGCGGAGACCCAGTACTTC | NA | NA | TRBJ2-5 | TRBV6-5
CASSAGEGRKYEQYF | TGTGCCAGCAGCGCCGGGGAGGGGAGAAAGTACGAGCAGTACTTC | TRBD2 | NA | TRBJ2-7 | TRBV9
CASSALGILDSSNYGYTF | TGTGCCAGCAGTGCCTTAGGGATACTGGACAGCTCTAACTATGGCTACACCTTC | NA | once | TRBJ1-2 | TRBV28
CASSGGTGAFSGNTIYF | TGCGCCAGCAGCGGCGGGACAGGCGCTTTCTCTGGAAACACCATATATTTT | TRBD1 | NA | TRBJ1-3 | TRBV5-1
CASSYKSQPQHF | TGTGCCAGCAGTTACAAGAGTCAGCCCCAGCATTTT | NA | NA | TRBJ1-5 | TRBV6-5
CASSLALDSFYYEQYF | TGTGCCAGCAGCTTAGCCCTGGACAGTTTTTACTACGAGCAGTACTTC | NA | NA | TRBJ2-7 | TRBV7-9
CASRFFSGRGNEQFF | TGTGCCAGCAGGTTTTTTAGCGGGAGAGGCAATGAGCAGTTCTTC | TRBD2 | NA | TRBJ2-1 | TRBV11-2
CASAFRASGSNNEQFF | TGTGCCAGCGCCTTCCGGGCTAGCGGCTCCAACAATGAGCAGTTCTTC | TRBD2 | many | TRBJ2-1 | TRBV28
CASSLEGQGASANEKLFF | TGCGCCAGCAGCTTGGAGGGACAGGGTGCCTCTGCTAATGAAAAACTGTTTTTT | TRBD1 | once | TRBJ1-4 | TRBV5-1